Listed below are T cell receptor beta chains from one sample, sequenced in a study of post-analysis software for immune sequencing data. TCRdb processed the PCR reads anew with MiXCR; each CDR3 protein has one entry. This sample carries about 200,000 distinct CDR3 sequences, 29% of them seen once, and the ten largest clones take approximately 3.6%. Material for sequencing was blood. These receptors originate from a girl aged 2-17 years with multiple sclerosis. The CDR3 runs from the conserved cysteine through the conserved F or W. A D gene is named only where the DNA matches it firmly. Rows give clone size only sometimes, using once, few, many, or a class for an expanded clone.

cdr3_aa cdr3_nt d_call clone_size j_call v_call
CASSYSWTLNTEAFF TGTGCCAGCAGTTACTCGTGGACCTTGAACACTGAAGCTTTCTTT NA many TRBJ1-1 TRBV6-5
CASSGSQGSKNIQYF TGCGCCAGCAGCGGAAGCCAGGGTTCCAAAAACATTCAGTACTTC NA few TRBJ2-4 TRBV5-1
CASGGHGGPYDNEQFF TGTGCCAGCGGCGGACACGGGGGGCCTTATGACAATGAGCAGTTCTTC NA few TRBJ2-1 TRBV9
CSATTLTSGDEQYF TGCAGTGCAACCACCCTGACTAGCGGGGACGAGCAGTACTTC TRBD2 many TRBJ2-7 TRBV20-1
CASSEDSSIAKNIQYF TGTGCCAGCAGCGAGGACAGCTCTATAGCCAAAAACATTCAGTACTTC NA many TRBJ2-4 TRBV7-3
CASSLSTEAFF TGTGCCAGCAGTTTAAGTACTGAAGCTTTCTTT NA few TRBJ1-1 TRBV12-3/TRBV12-4
CVSRLIGAGNEQFF TGTGTCAGCAGGCTAATCGGGGCAGGCAATGAGCAGTTCTTC NA few TRBJ2-1 TRBV12-3/TRBV12-4
CASSLPPGQDHYEQYF TGTGCCAGCAGTTTACCTCCGGGACAGGATCACTACGAGCAGTACTTC TRBD1 NA TRBJ2-7 TRBV28
CSARGSSGKEGTDTQYF TGCAGTGCTAGAGGCTCTAGCGGGAAGGAGGGCACAGATACGCAGTATTTT TRBD2 many TRBJ2-3 TRBV20-1
CATRSWEAQYF TGTGCCACCAGGTCGTGGGAGGCCCAGTACTTC NA many TRBJ2-5 TRBV6-5
CASSTGPLTATEAFF TGCGCCAGCAGCACCGGGCCTCTTACGGCCACTGAAGCTTTCTTT NA many TRBJ1-1 TRBV4-1
CSVEDPGEAEQYF TGCAGCGTTGAAGACCCAGGGGAGGCCGAGCAGTACTTC NA many TRBJ2-7 TRBV29-1
CASSPRQGRRSYEQYF TGTGCCAGTAGCCCTCGACAGGGGCGGCGTTCCTACGAGCAGTACTTC TRBD1 NA TRBJ2-7 TRBV19
CASSSGPYEQYF TGTGCCAGCAGCTCCGGGCCCTACGAGCAGTACTTC NA many TRBJ2-7 TRBV5-6
CASSAGTAGGEQFF TGCGCCAGCAGTGCCGGGACGGCGGGCGGTGAGCAGTTCTTC NA many TRBJ2-1 TRBV5-1
CTSSRSRQAVHGYTF TGCACCAGCAGCAGATCTAGACAGGCGGTCCATGGCTACACCTTC NA few TRBJ1-2 TRBV5-1
CSAEGGVGYEQYF TGCAGTGCAGAGGGGGGGGTGGGTTACGAGCAGTACTTC NA NA TRBJ2-7 TRBV20-1
CATSRGYTAAYNEQFF TGTGCCACCTCTCGAGGGTACACCGCCGCCTACAATGAGCAGTTCTTC NA few TRBJ2-1 TRBV27
CASNAKPYEQYF TGTGCCAGCAATGCGAAGCCCTACGAGCAGTACTTC NA few TRBJ2-7 TRBV7-2
CASRAPPGNHRRTYNEQFF TGCGCCAGCAGGGCCCCGCCAGGCAATCACCGTCGCACCTACAATGAGCAGTTCTTC NA many TRBJ2-1 TRBV5-1
CASSSTGTGGLNTEAFF TGTGCCAGCAGCTCCACCGGGACAGGGGGTCTGAACACTGAAGCTTTCTTT TRBD1 NA TRBJ1-1 TRBV5-6
CASSVDKNTEAFF TGTGCTAGCAGCGTAGATAAGAACACTGAAGCTTTCTTT NA NA TRBJ1-1 TRBV7-7
CASSLARGRGRGEETQYF TGTGCCAGCAGCTTAGCTCGGGGTCGCGGGAGAGGGGAAGAGACCCAGTACTTC TRBD2 few TRBJ2-5 TRBV7-9
CASSVGPSSSYEQYF TGTGCCAGCAGCGTAGGGCCCTCCAGCTCCTACGAGCAGTACTTC NA many TRBJ2-7 TRBV9
CASRKPGVPYEQYF TGTGCCAGCCGAAAACCCGGGGTCCCCTACGAGCAGTACTTC NA NA TRBJ2-7 TRBV28